The 10 T cell receptor beta chains below all came from one sample that was sequenced in a study of blood T cell repertoires in COVID-19. TCRdb's table, derived via immunoSEQ multiplex PCR, lists solely in-frame clones and lacks some. Among under 150,000 clones listed, more than 70% were seen once. Sequenced: peripheral blood. The receptors here all came from a human donor in a cohort sampled during active COVID-19.

The chain links TRBV28 to TRBJ2-7; 9 bases agree with TRBD2. After removal of 1 base from V and 5 bases from J, the junction contained 6 bases not matched to a gene. Germline CDR1 reads MDHEN; CDR2 reads SYDVKM. CDR3 length equals 15 residues. The CDR3 region is CASSLLPAGGHEQYF. As DNA, the CDR3 is TGTGCCAGCAGTTTATTGCCAGCGGGAGGACACGAGCAGTACTTC.

The chain uses TRBV4-1 and TRBJ1-5; TRBD1 matches at 11 bases. The CDR3 is 15 residues long. Per the germline V gene, CDR1 is MGHRA and CDR2 is YSYEKL. V dropped 2 bases and J dropped 9; count of bases not matched to a gene: 6. CDR3 in DNA: TGCGCCAGCAGCCAACAGGGACAGGGGGGTTGGCCCCAGCATTTT. Amino acid sequence: CASSQQGQGGWPQHF.

J is TRBJ2-1 and V is TRBV5-1; 11 nucleotides agree with TRBD1. With V trimmed by 4 bases and J by 3 bases, 3 bases remained unmatched. This CDR3 comprises 15 residues. Looked up from germline, CDR1 is SGHRS and CDR2 is YFSETQ. The CDR3 loop reads CASSQGQGGYNEQFF. The CDR3 region has the DNA TGCGCCAGCAGCCAGGGACAGGGGGGCTACAATGAGCAGTTCTTC.

The J gene is TRBJ2-1, the V gene TRBV28; the D gene is possibly TRBD2 (5 bases). V was clipped by 10 bases and J by 9 bases, with 16 bases between them. The germline V gene has CDR1 MDHEN and CDR2 SYDVKM. The CDR3 has 12 residues. DNA for the CDR3: TGTGCCACCGGACTCTGGTTCGGTGAGCAGTTCTTC. It specifies CATGLWFGEQFF.

This chain links TRBV19 with TRBJ1-3; the D gene is possibly TRBD1 (6 bases). There are 15 residues in the CDR3. The germline V gene encodes CDR1 LNHDA and CDR2 SQIVND (reference sequence). Trimming took 9 bases from V and 2 from J, leaving 17 bases between them. CDR3 residues: CASAEGGVPGNTIYF. CDR3 coding DNA: TGTGCCAGCGCGGAGGGGGGGGTCCCTGGAAACACCATATATTTT.

V is TRBV2 and J is TRBJ1-3; 9 positions match TRBD1. Trimming cost V 7 bases and J 0 bases; bases outside gene matches: 1. The length of the CDR3 is 14 residues. Germline-derived CDR1 and CDR2 are SNHLY and FYNNEI. The CDR3 reads CASKTGGSGNTIYF. CDR3 nucleotides: TGTGCCAGCAAGACAGGGGGCTCTGGAAACACCATATATTTT.

V gene TRBV21-1 combines with J gene TRBJ2-2; TRBD1 is the table's D call and was not checked against the DNA. TRBV21-1 corresponds to a pseudogene. The CDR3 spans 17 residues. The CDR3 spells CASSKGGTAGNTGELFF. Written as DNA, the CDR3 is TGTGCCAGCAGCAAAGGTGGGACAGCGGGGAACACCGGGGAGCTGTTTTTT.

This sequence joins TRBV3-1 (or the pseudogene TRBV3-2) and TRBJ2-7, with 9 bases matching TRBD1. In germline, CDR1 is LGHDT, CDR2 YNNKEL (reference sequence). The V segment lost 4 bases and the J segment 1 base; nucleotides outside the gene matches: 14. This CDR3 spans 18 amino acids. The chain's CDR3 is CASSLRDRVGRASYEQYF. As DNA, the CDR3 is TGTGCCAGCAGCCTCCGGGACAGGGTGGGTAGGGCGTCCTACGAGCAGTACTTC.

This rearrangement joins TRBV7-9 to TRBJ2-1, with D tentatively TRBD2 (5 bases). The V end lost 2 bases, the J end lost 10 bases, and 18 bases lay between the germline ends. In germline, CDR1 is SEHNR, CDR2 FQNEAQ (reference sequence). The CDR3 runs 15 residues. CDR3: CASSLSLAGNREQFF. As DNA, the CDR3 is TGTGCCAGCAGCTTAAGCCTAGCCGGGAATAGGGAGCAGTTCTTC.

V gene TRBV5-1 combines with J gene TRBJ2-3, with 11 positions matching TRBD2. The CDR3 consists of 16 residues. Germline V lookup: CDR1 SGHRS, CDR2 YFSETQ. V shed 4 bases and J 3 bases; nucleotides not matched to a gene: 7. CDR3 bases: TGCGCCAGCAGCGTTCCGACTAGCGGGGTTACAGATACGCAGTATTTT. Protein: CASSVPTSGVTDTQYF.